This T cell receptor (beta chain) is from a study of T cell repertoires in cytomegalovirus infection. Study context: Public TCR beta signature analysis indicated the presence of both CMV infection and matching HLA type.

The CDR3 extends over 12 amino acids. Trimming removed 11 bases at V and 5 bases at J, with 14 bases between. Per germline, CDR1 SNHLY and CDR2 FYNNEI. This clonotype was counted between two and nine times. What it recognizes is unknown. MiXCR, run by TCRdb on the reads, gives a single entry per CDR3 protein. The sample records tens of thousands of distinct CDR3 sequences, roughly a fifth being singletons. The sequence was obtained from a human donor in good health (CMV status not recorded). Some clones in this sample may be carry-over from other donors' samples. Material: CD8+ T cells from cultured PBMCs, obtained from culture after CMV antigen stimulation. The chain is built from TRBV2 and TRBJ2-3, with a tentative D call TRBD2 (5 bases). Written as DNA, the CDR3 is TGTGCCTCCGGGCAGGCGGGAGATACGCAGTATTTT. Amino acid sequence: CASGQAGDTQYF.